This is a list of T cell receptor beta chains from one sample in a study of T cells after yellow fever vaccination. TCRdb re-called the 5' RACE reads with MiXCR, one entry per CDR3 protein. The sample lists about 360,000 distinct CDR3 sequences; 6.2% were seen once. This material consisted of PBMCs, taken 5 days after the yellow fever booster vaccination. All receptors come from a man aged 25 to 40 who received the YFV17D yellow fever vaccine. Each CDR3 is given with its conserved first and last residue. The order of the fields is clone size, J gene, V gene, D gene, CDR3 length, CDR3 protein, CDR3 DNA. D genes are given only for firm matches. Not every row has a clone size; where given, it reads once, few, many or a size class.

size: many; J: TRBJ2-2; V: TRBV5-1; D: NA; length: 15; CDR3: CASSLGPVNTGELFF; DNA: TGCGCCAGCAGCTTGGGACCCGTGAACACCGGGGAGCTGTTTTTT
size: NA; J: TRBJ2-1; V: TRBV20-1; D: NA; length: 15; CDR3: CSARDSTRWGNEQFF; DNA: TGCAGTGCTAGAGATTCGACTAGGTGGGGGAATGAGCAGTTCTTC
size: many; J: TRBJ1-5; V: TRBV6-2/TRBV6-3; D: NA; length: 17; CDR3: CASSYYPARERNQPQHF; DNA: TGTGCCAGCAGTTACTACCCCGCCAGGGAACGCAATCAGCCCCAGCATTTT
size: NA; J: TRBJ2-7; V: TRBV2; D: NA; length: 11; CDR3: CASVAHYEQYF; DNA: TGTGCCAGCGTAGCTCACTACGAGCAGTACTTC
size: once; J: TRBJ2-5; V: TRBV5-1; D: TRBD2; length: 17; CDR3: CASSLGVLANLQETQYF; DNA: TGCGCCAGCAGCTTGGGAGTACTAGCGAACTTACAAGAGACCCAGTACTTC
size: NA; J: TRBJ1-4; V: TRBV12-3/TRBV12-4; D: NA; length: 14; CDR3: CASSWTAANEKLFF; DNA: TGTGCCAGCAGTTGGACAGCCGCTAATGAAAAACTGTTTTTT
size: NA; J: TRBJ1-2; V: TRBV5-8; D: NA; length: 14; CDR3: CAIRPRLRGYGYTF; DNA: TGTGCCATCAGACCCAGGCTCAGGGGCTATGGCTACACCTTC
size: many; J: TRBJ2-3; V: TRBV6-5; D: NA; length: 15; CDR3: CASSYGQVSTDTQYF; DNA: TGTGCCAGCAGTTACGGACAAGTTAGCACAGATACGCAGTATTTT
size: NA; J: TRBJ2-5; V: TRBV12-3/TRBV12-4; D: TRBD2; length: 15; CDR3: CASRLALAGVETQYF; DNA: TGTGCCAGCAGGCTCGCCCTAGCGGGAGTGGAGACCCAGTACTTC
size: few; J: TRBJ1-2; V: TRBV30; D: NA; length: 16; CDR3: CAWSVWGSITNYGYTF; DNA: TGTGCCTGGAGTGTTTGGGGAAGTATCACCAACTATGGCTACACCTTC
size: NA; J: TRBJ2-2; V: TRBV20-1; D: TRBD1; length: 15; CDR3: CSAGDSGTGPGELFF; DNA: TGCAGTGCCGGAGATAGTGGGACAGGGCCCGGGGAGCTGTTTTTT
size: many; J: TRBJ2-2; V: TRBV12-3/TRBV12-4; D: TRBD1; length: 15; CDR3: CASSQGQTNTGELFF; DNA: TGTGCCAGCAGCCAGGGACAGACGAACACCGGGGAGCTGTTTTTT
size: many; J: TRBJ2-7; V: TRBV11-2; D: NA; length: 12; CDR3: CASTQLGLEQYF; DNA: TGTGCCAGCACACAATTGGGGCTCGAGCAGTACTTC
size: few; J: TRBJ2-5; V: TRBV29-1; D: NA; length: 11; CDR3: CSAASELTQYF; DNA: TGCAGCGCCGCGTCAGAGCTGACCCAGTACTTC
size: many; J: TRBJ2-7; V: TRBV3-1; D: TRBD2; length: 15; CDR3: CASSQRAGSSYEQYF; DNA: TGTGCCAGCAGCCAGAGAGCGGGAAGCTCCTACGAGCAGTACTTC
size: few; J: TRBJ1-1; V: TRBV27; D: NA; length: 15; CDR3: CASSPRGRVNTEAFF; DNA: TGTGCCAGCAGTCCCCGTGGGAGGGTGAACACTGAAGCTTTCTTT
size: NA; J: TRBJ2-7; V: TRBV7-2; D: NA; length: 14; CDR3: CASSLFTGPYEQYF; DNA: TGTGCCAGCAGCTTGTTCACAGGGCCTTACGAGCAGTACTTC
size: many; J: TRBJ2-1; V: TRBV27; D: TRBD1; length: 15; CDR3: CASSRGQGSYNEQFF; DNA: TGTGCCAGCAGTCGTGGACAGGGGTCCTACAATGAGCAGTTCTTC
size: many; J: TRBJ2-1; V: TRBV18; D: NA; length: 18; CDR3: CASSLILVVGILRNEQFF; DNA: TGTGCCAGCTCACTTATCCTTGTTGTCGGGATCCTCCGGAATGAGCAGTTCTTC
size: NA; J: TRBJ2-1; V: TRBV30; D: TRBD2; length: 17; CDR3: CAWSPRVAGGSGVEQFF; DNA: TGTGCCTGGAGCCCCAGGGTAGCGGGAGGGAGTGGTGTTGAGCAGTTCTTC
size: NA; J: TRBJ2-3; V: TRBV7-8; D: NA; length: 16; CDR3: CASSLRGVGTADTQYF; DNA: TGTGCCAGCAGCTTACGGGGGGTGGGGACAGCAGATACGCAGTATTTT
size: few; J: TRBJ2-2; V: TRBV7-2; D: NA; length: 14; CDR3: CASSLVEGNGELFF; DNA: TGTGCCAGCAGCTTAGTAGAGGGTAACGGGGAGCTGTTTTTT
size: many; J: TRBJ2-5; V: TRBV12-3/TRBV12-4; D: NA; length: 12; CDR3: CASSSSRETQYF; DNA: TGTGCCAGCAGTTCATCCAGGGAGACCCAGTACTTC
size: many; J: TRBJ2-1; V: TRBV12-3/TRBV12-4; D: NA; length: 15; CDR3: CASSRDSGPGYEQFF; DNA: TGTGCCAGCAGCCGAGACTCGGGCCCCGGCTATGAGCAGTTCTTC
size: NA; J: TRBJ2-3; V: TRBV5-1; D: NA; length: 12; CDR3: CASSLEWDTQYF; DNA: TGCGCCAGCAGCTTGGAATGGGATACGCAGTATTTT
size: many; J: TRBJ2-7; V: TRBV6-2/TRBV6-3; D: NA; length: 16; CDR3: CASTPVLGARSRVQYF; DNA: TGTGCCAGCACCCCCGTCCTGGGGGCTAGAAGCCGTGTGCAGTACTTC
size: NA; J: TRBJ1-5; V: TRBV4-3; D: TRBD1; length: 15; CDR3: CASSPGGRNNQPQHF; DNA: TGCGCCAGCAGCCCAGGGGGCCGTAACAATCAGCCCCAGCATTTT
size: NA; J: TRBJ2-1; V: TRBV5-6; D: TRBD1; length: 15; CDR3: CASSLWDRVYNEQFF; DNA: TGTGCCAGCAGCTTGTGGGACAGGGTGTACAATGAGCAGTTCTTC